These 6 T cell receptor beta chains originate from one sample sequenced in a study of blood T cell repertoires in COVID-19. This table comes from immunoSEQ multiplex PCR, and its TCRdb copy is limited to in-frame clones, with some not included. The table includes around 290,000 clones, about 89% detected once. The sample was peripheral blood. These receptors all come from a woman younger than 45 with COVID-19, enrolled during active disease.

Details on this clone: Additional DNA sequences in this sample encode the identical CDR3. The chain recombines TRBV29-1 with TRBJ1-1; maybe TRBD1 (5 bases). CDR3 length: 13 amino acids. The germline CDR1 and CDR2 sequences are SQVTM and ANQGSEA. Deletions cut 4 bases from V and 0 bases from J, with 9 bases between. This CDR3 reads CSVVRQLNTEAFF. The CDR3 nucleotides are TGCAGCGTTGTGAGACAGTTGAACACTGAAGCTTTCTTT.

This sequence joins TRBV3-1 (or the pseudogene TRBV3-2) and TRBJ2-3, with D tentatively TRBD2 (5 bases). Deletions cut 0 bases from V and 6 bases from J, with 7 bases between. Germline V gene data show CDR1 as LGHDT and CDR2 as YNNKEL (reference sequence). The CDR3 extends over 13 amino acids. CDR3 coding DNA: TGTGCCAGCAGCCAAGATAGAGGGGATACGCAGTATTTT. Amino acids: CASSQDRGDTQYF.

V usage is TRBV6-5 and J usage is TRBJ2-5, with a weak D call TRBD2 (6 bases). This CDR3 has 16 amino acids. The V end lost 0 bases, the J end lost 2 bases, and 13 bases lay between the germline ends. Germline V CDR1 and CDR2: MNHEY, SVGAGI. CDR3: CASSYSPTGGQETQYF. CDR3 in DNA: TGTGCCAGCAGTTACTCTCCGACCGGGGGACAAGAGACCCAGTACTTC.

V usage is TRBV6-1 and J usage is TRBJ1-2; maybe TRBD1 (5 bases). Deletions cut 2 bases from V and 0 bases from J, with 10 bases between. Germline V CDR1 and CDR2: MNHNS, SASEGT. The CDR3 has 15 residues. Here the CDR3 DNA reads TGTGCCAGCAGTGAACGTGGGGCCACTAACTATGGCTACACCTTC. Amino acids: CASSERGATNYGYTF.

The gene calls are TRBV9 and TRBJ2-1; possibly TRBD2 for D (6 bases). The CDR3 spans 15 residues. CDR1 and CDR2 from the germline V gene are SGDLS and YYNGEE. Trimming removed 3 bases at V and 4 bases at J, with 14 bases between. This chain's CDR3 is CASSAQGAGYNEQFF. Here the CDR3 DNA reads TGTGCCAGCAGCGCGCAGGGTGCGGGGTACAATGAGCAGTTCTTC.

The rearrangement links TRBV18 to TRBJ2-7, with 7 bases fitting TRBD1. The trim removed 3 bases at V and 2 bases at J, leaving 7 bases unmatched. Germline V gene data show CDR1 as KGHSH and CDR2 as LQKENI. The CDR3 extends over 15 amino acids. The CDR3 loop reads CASSPGGQGAYEQYF. CDR3 DNA: TGTGCCAGCTCACCCGGTGGGCAGGGGGCCTACGAGCAGTACTTC. The full variable domain, rest sourced from reference TRBV18 and TRBJ2-7, is NAGVMQNPRHLVRRRGQEARLRCSPMKGHSHVYWYRQLPEEGLKFMVYLQKENIIDESGMPKERFSAEFPKEGPSILRIQQVVRGDSAAYFCASSPGGQGAYEQYFGPGTRLTVT.